This entry describes one TCR beta chain. The data are from a study of shared clonotypes between healthy human individuals. The assay was immunoSEQ multiplex PCR, and TCRdb's table has in-frame clones only and misses some. In the table there are fewer than 550,000 clones, roughly 79% of which are singletons. Sequenced: PBMCs. This receptor was taken from a woman in her 40s in good health. Some clones in this sample may be carry-over from other donors' samples.

The CDR3 here is CASSFTGTGFRGAGYTF. The CDR3 DNA follows: TGTGCCAGCAGCTTCACCGGGACGGGCTTCAGAGGGGCTGGCTACACCTTC. The chain joins TRBV13 to TRBJ1-2, with D possibly being TRBD1 (5 bases). The CDR3 consists of 17 residues. Trimming cost V 3 bases and J 7 bases, with 24 bases left between them. Germline CDR1 PRHDT, CDR2 FYEKMQ (reference sequence).